Described below is a single T cell receptor (beta chain) sequence and its context. The antigen is undetermined. This sample stems from a study of CD8+ T cells in alopecia areata. Study-level information: Tofacitinib ran for 6 to 18 months before 6 months off drug. Broader study findings: Scalp and blood retained many expanded lesional clones during tofacitinib. Tissue-resident alphabeta T cells belonging to normal skin likewise get sequenced within scalp specimens. Higher clonality was seen in lesional scalp than in normal scalp, especially in alopecia totalis/universalis.

Described treatment: oral pan-JAK inhibitor, 5-10 mg twice daily. CDR1 and CDR2 from the germline V gene are SGHRS and YFSETQ. With V trimmed by 4 bases and J by 2 bases, 6 bases remained unmatched. This CDR3 is built from 15 residues. The sequencing template was cDNA reverse transcribed from extracted RNA. The repertoire was sequenced with immunoSEQ multiplex PCR; TCRdb's copy has only in-frame clones and lacks some. The sample shows about 180,000 clones, roughly 58% of them seen only once. This sample comprised CD4+ T cells sorted from blood, obtained at approximately week 60, from a patient treated with tofacitinib. This rearrangement joins TRBV5-1 to TRBJ1-2, with 9 nucleotides matching TRBD1. The source of this sequence is a human donor with alopecia areata. CDR3 sequence: CASSASGTGNYGYTF. CDR3 bases: TGCGCCAGCAGCGCCTCCGGGACAGGGAACTATGGCTACACCTTC.